The rows below give T cell receptor beta chains drawn from one sample of a study of cytomegalovirus exposure and HLA in healthy donors. Clones were sequenced by immunoSEQ multiplex PCR, and TCRdb holds only the in-frame ones, with some missing. The repertoire consists of roughly 100,000 clones, with under 90% occurring once and the leading ten covering 3.5% to 4%. The sequenced material came from PBMCs. Receptor source: a man over 45 in good health and CMV-seronegative. Each CDR3 is given with its conserved first and last residue. D genes are given only for firm matches. Not every row has a clone size; where given, it reads once, few, many or a size class.

>TRBJ1-1|NA|TRBV5-1|NA
CASSYWSLNTEAFF
TGCGCCAGCAGCTACTGGAGCCTGAACACTGAAGCTTTCTTT
>TRBJ2-5|NA|TRBV19|TRBD2
CASSRGEGAPPETQYF
TGTGCCAGTAGTCGGGGGGAGGGAGCCCCCCCAGAGACCCAGTACTTC
>TRBJ1-1|NA|TRBV5-1|TRBD1
CASKGQGTNTEAFF
TGCGCCAGCAAGGGACAGGGGACCAACACTGAAGCTTTCTTT
>TRBJ2-5|NA|TRBV6-6|NA
CASSPRGTQYF
TGTGCCAGCAGTCCTCGGGGGACCCAGTACTTC
>TRBJ2-7|NA|TRBV19|TRBD2
CATTSGRSPFDEQYF
TGTGCCACTACTAGCGGGAGGTCCCCCTTCGACGAGCAGTACTTC
>TRBJ2-7|NA|TRBV28|TRBD2
CASSPAGGPLHEQYF
TGTGCCAGCAGTCCCGCGGGAGGGCCCTTACACGAGCAGTACTTC
>TRBJ2-5|few|TRBV10-3|TRBD2
CAISEKREGMDETQYF
TGTGCCATCAGTGAAAAGCGGGAGGGGATGGACGAGACCCAGTACTTC
>TRBJ2-7|NA|TRBV28|TRBD2
CASSDKWGTSVPYEQYF
TGTGCCAGCAGCGATAAGTGGGGGACTAGCGTCCCCTACGAGCAGTACTTC
>TRBJ1-1|NA|TRBV23-1|TRBD1
CAGLPGQGLTRTEAFF
TGCGCCGGACTCCCGGGACAGGGTTTGACACGCACTGAAGCTTTCTTT
>TRBJ1-4|NA|TRBV27|NA
CASSLRRGGYEKLFF
TGTGCCAGCAGTTTAAGGAGGGGAGGGTATGAAAAACTGTTTTTT
>TRBJ2-3|NA|TRBV7-3|TRBD2
CASSSGTSGYTDTQYF
TGTGCCAGCAGCTCAGGGACTAGCGGGTACACAGATACGCAGTATTTT
>TRBJ1-3|few|TRBV4-2|NA
CASSQPQGEGNTIYF
TGTGCCAGCAGCCAACCTCAGGGTGAGGGAAACACCATATATTTT
>TRBJ1-5|NA|TRBV7-8|TRBD1
CASSQFQTGNYRGQQPQHF
TGTGCCAGCAGCCAGTTCCAAACCGGGAACTACAGGGGGCAACAGCCCCAGCATTTT
>TRBJ2-1|few|TRBV6-5|TRBD2
CASSATSAEYNEQFF
TGTGCCAGCAGTGCAACTAGCGCGGAATACAATGAGCAGTTCTTC
>TRBJ2-6|NA|TRBV19|NA
CASTAGSGANVLTF
TGTGCCAGTACCGCAGGGTCTGGGGCCAACGTCCTGACTTTC
>TRBJ2-7|NA|TRBV27|NA
CASSLLGGEQYF
TGTGCCAGCAGTTTATTGGGGGGCGAGCAGTACTTC
>TRBJ2-1|NA|TRBV11-3|NA
CASSLDGGYNEQFF
TGTGCCAGCAGCTTAGATGGCGGCTACAATGAGCAGTTCTTC
>TRBJ1-5|NA|TRBV27|NA
CASSRQVNQPQHF
TGTGCCAGCAGTAGACAGGTTAATCAGCCCCAGCATTTT
>TRBJ1-2|NA|TRBV7-3|TRBD1
CASSLGSRDRPYYGYTF
TGTGCCAGCAGCTTAGGCAGCCGGGACAGGCCGTACTATGGCTACACCTTC
>TRBJ2-7|once|TRBV12-2|NA
CASRLVWRRHYEQYF
TGTGCAAGTCGCTTAGTTTGGCGGCGGCACTACGAGCAGTACTTC
>TRBJ2-1|NA|TRBV9|NA
CASSVQGFTYNEQFF
TGTGCCAGCAGCGTCCAGGGGTTTACCTACAATGAGCAGTTCTTC
>TRBJ2-5|NA|TRBV7-2|TRBD2
CASSLDGLARETQYF
TGTGCCAGCAGCTTAGATGGACTAGCCAGGGAGACCCAGTACTTC
>TRBJ1-5|NA|TRBV6-6|NA
CASTTGQTYSNQPQHF
TGTGCCAGCACAACCGGACAGACTTATAGCAATCAGCCCCAGCATTTT
>TRBJ2-7|NA|TRBV5-5|TRBD2
CASSLHFGSGRYEQYF
TGTGCCAGCAGCTTGCACTTTGGTAGCGGGAGGTACGAGCAGTACTTC
>TRBJ1-5|NA|TRBV6-6|NA
CASRTSQGSAQPQHF
TGTGCCAGCAGGACATCCCAGGGGTCCGCTCAGCCCCAGCATTTT
>TRBJ2-3|NA|TRBV4-2|NA
CASSQDSGTDTQYF
TGTGCCAGCAGCCAAGATTCGGGCACAGATACGCAGTATTTT
>TRBJ2-5|NA|TRBV18|NA
CASSPFQDFQETQYF
TGTGCCAGCTCACCATTCCAGGACTTCCAAGAGACCCAGTACTTC
>TRBJ2-2|NA|TRBV27|TRBD2
CASSPRLAGVPGELFF
TGTGCCAGCAGTCCGAGGCTAGCGGGAGTACCCGGGGAGCTGTTTTTT
>TRBJ2-1|NA|TRBV5-4|TRBD1
CASSLGTGGYNEQFF
TGTGCCAGCAGCTTGGGGACAGGGGGCTACAATGAGCAGTTCTTC
>TRBJ1-1|NA|TRBV28|TRBD1
CASSSGQGLNTEAFF
TGTGCCAGCAGTTCCGGACAGGGTTTGAACACTGAAGCTTTCTTT
>TRBJ2-7|NA|TRBV25-1|TRBD1
CASSDPRTGLYEQYF
TGTGCCAGCAGTGACCCCAGGACAGGCCTCTACGAGCAGTACTTC
>TRBJ1-1|NA|TRBV10-3|NA
CAIRPGVEGNTEAFF
TGTGCCATCAGACCAGGGGTCGAGGGTAACACTGAAGCTTTCTTT
>TRBJ2-2|NA|TRBV5-1|TRBD2
CASSFLAGMNTGELFF
TGCGCCAGCAGCTTTCTAGCGGGAATGAACACCGGGGAGCTGTTTTTT
>TRBJ1-5|NA|TRBV2|TRBD1
CASSLGQGNVFNQPQHF
TGTGCCAGCAGTCTCGGACAGGGTAATGTATTCAATCAGCCCCAGCATTTT
>TRBJ2-1|NA|TRBV28|NA
CASSGYGAGAYNEQFF
TGTGCCAGCAGTGGGTACGGGGCAGGGGCTTACAATGAGCAGTTCTTC
>TRBJ2-7|once|TRBV7-2|NA
CASSFRADEQYF
TGTGCCAGCAGCTTCAGGGCGGACGAGCAGTACTTC
>TRBJ2-7|NA|TRBV4-2|TRBD2
CASSPPGLAEVYEQYF
TGTGCCAGCAGCCCCCCGGGACTAGCGGAAGTCTACGAGCAGTACTTC
>TRBJ1-1|NA|TRBV28|NA
CASSSTLGARGEAFF
TGTGCCAGCAGTTCAACCCTGGGGGCCCGGGGTGAAGCTTTCTTT
>TRBJ2-7|once|TRBV11-2|TRBD1
CASSLRQGPLYEQYF
TGTGCCAGCAGCTTAAGACAGGGGCCCCTCTACGAGCAGTACTTC
>TRBJ2-3|NA|TRBV2|TRBD1
CASSLRDREADTQYF
TGTGCCAGCAGTCTCCGGGACAGGGAGGCAGATACGCAGTATTTT